These 28 T cell receptor beta chains originate from one sample sequenced in a study of blood T cell repertoires in COVID-19. Measured with immunoSEQ multiplex PCR; TCRdb has only the in-frame clones, and not every one. In the table there are 130,000 to 150,000 clones, approximately 80% of which are singletons. Material for sequencing was peripheral blood. These receptors were taken from a human donor in a cohort sampled during active COVID-19.

J is TRBJ1-1 and V is TRBV6-6; 7 bases fit TRBD1. CDR1 and CDR2 (germline): MNHNY, SVGAGI (reference sequence). The CDR3 has 15 amino acids. The junction had 7 bases not matched to a gene; V was cut back by 5 bases and J by 1 base. The CDR3 bases are TGTGCCAGCAGTAGCCGTAGGACAGGGAACACTGAAGCTTTCTTT. Its protein product is CASSSRRTGNTEAFF.

V and J are TRBV3-1 (or the pseudogene TRBV3-2) and TRBJ2-5; 13 bases fit TRBD2. With 5 bases clipped from V and 0 bases from J, the junction kept 15 bases outside the gene matches. This CDR3 is 20 amino acids long. The V gene's germline CDR1 is LGHDT and CDR2 YNNKEL (reference sequence). CDR3 sequence reads: CASSSFQRLAGGQNQETQYF. DNA for the CDR3: TGTGCCAGCAGCTCTTTTCAGAGACTAGCGGGGGGACAAAACCAAGAGACCCAGTACTTC.

This clone was recorded only once. V usage is TRBV5-1 and J usage is TRBJ2-2, with 8 bases matching TRBD1. Unmatched junction bases numbered 8, after V lost 3 bases and J lost 4 bases. This CDR3 has 16 residues. Germline CDR1 and CDR2: SGHRS and YFSETQ. DNA for the CDR3: TGCGCCAGCAGCTCAAACCGGGACAGGATCACCGGGGAGCTGTTTTTT. It yields the protein CASSSNRDRITGELFF.

The chain recombines TRBV15 with TRBJ2-5; a weak D match, TRBD2 (6 bases). The germline V gene has CDR1 LNHNV and CDR2 YYDKDF (reference sequence). This CDR3 is built from 17 residues. The germline V and J ends were trimmed by 0 bases and 1 base, with 15 bases remaining between them. The CDR3 sequence is CATSREYPGLSQETQYF. The DNA for the CDR3 is TGTGCCACCAGCAGAGAATATCCGGGACTCAGCCAAGAGACCCAGTACTTC.

V usage is TRBV4-2 and J usage is TRBJ2-1, with TRBD2 matching over 9 bases. This CDR3 has 17 amino acids. Germline V gives CDR1 LGHNA, CDR2 YNFKEQ. The junction had 11 bases not matched to a gene; V was cut back by 0 bases and J by 8 bases. CDR3 in amino acids: CASSQDRRGGLVYEQFF. The CDR3, as DNA: TGTGCCAGCAGCCAAGATAGGCGGGGGGGCCTGGTTTATGAGCAGTTCTTC.

The V and J genes are TRBV6-5 and TRBJ1-1, with D unclear. V lost 6 bases to trimming and J lost 1 base, with 12 bases between them. CDR3 length: 14 residues. Per the germline V gene, CDR1 is MNHEY and CDR2 is SVGAGI. DNA for the CDR3: TGTGCCAGCAGGAGGAGGGTGGCGAACACTGAAGCTTTCTTT. Its protein product is CASRRRVANTEAFF.

V gene TRBV11-3 combines with J gene TRBJ2-3; possible D gene TRBD2, 6 bases. Per germline, CDR1 SGHNT and CDR2 YENEEA. Deletions cut 1 base from V and 3 bases from J, with 11 bases between. The CDR3 totals 15 residues. The CDR3 nucleotides read TGTGCCAGCAGCTTAGGTGGAGGGTTAACAGATACGCAGTATTTT. Its translation is CASSLGGGLTDTQYF.

The chain carries TRBV14 and TRBJ2-2; possibly TRBD2 for D (6 bases). The CDR3 runs 15 residues. The germline gives CDR1 SGHDN, CDR2 FVKESK. V lost 1 base to trimming and J lost 4 bases, with 10 bases between them. CDR3 residues: CASSQVRGGTGELFF. The CDR3 DNA is TGTGCCAGCAGCCAAGTCCGGGGAGGCACCGGGGAGCTGTTTTTT.

The chain joins TRBV12-5 to TRBJ2-3; possible D gene TRBD2, 6 bases. Germline lookup yields CDR1 LGHNT and CDR2 FRNRAP. The V and J ends lost 0 bases and 8 bases respectively, with 21 bases between them. This CDR3 comprises 17 residues. The CDR3 region has the DNA TGTGCTAGTGGTTTGGTTCTAGATCGGTTGGGAGGCGGTACGCAGTATTTT. This sequence encodes CASGLVLDRLGGGTQYF.

This chain links TRBV9 with TRBJ1-4, with a tentative D call TRBD1 (6 bases). CDR3 size: 15 residues. CDR1 and CDR2 from the germline V gene are SGDLS and YYNGEE. V lost 3 bases, J lost 3 bases, and 12 bases lay in between. The CDR3 reads CASSATGIPNEKLFF. In DNA form, the CDR3 reads TGTGCCAGCAGCGCCACAGGGATCCCTAATGAAAAACTGTTTTTT. The full variable domain, in which reference TRBV9 and TRBJ1-4 provide the parts outside the CDR3, is DSGVTQTPKHLITATGQRVTLRCSPRSGDLSVYWYQQSLDQGLQFLIQYYNGEERAKGNILERFSAQQFPDLHSELNLSSLELGDSALYFCASSATGIPNEKLFFGSGTQLSVL.

The V call is TRBV6-1, the J call TRBJ1-2, with 7 bases that match TRBD1. The CDR3 runs to 15 residues. V shed 2 bases, J shed 7 bases, and the junction held 10 bases outside the gene matches. Germline V gene sequence: CDR1 MNHNS, CDR2 SASEGT. In nucleotides, the CDR3 is TGTGCCAGCAGTGAAACTGGCAGGGGGTTAGGTGGCTACACCTTC. Amino acids: CASSETGRGLGGYTF.

This chain links TRBV9 with TRBJ1-3, with a tentative D call TRBD1 (5 bases). The CDR3 is made up of 16 amino acids. The germline CDR1 and CDR2 sequences are SGDLS and YYNGEE. Trimming took off 0 bases at V and 0 bases at J, with 10 bases between the two ends. The CDR3 protein is CASSVDPGDSGNTIYF. CDR3 DNA: TGTGCCAGCAGCGTAGACCCGGGGGACTCTGGAAACACCATATATTTT.

The chain joins TRBV3-1 (or the pseudogene TRBV3-2) to TRBJ1-6; D possibly corresponds to TRBD1 (6 bases). V lost 2 bases, J lost 10 bases, and 12 bases lay in between. The germline V gene encodes CDR1 LGHDT and CDR2 YNNKEL (reference sequence). The CDR3 covers 14 residues. CDR3 loop: CASSQTPQGSPLHF. CDR3 DNA: TGTGCCAGCAGCCAAACCCCACAGGGATCACCCCTCCACTTT.

The V and J genes are TRBV18 and TRBJ2-7, with a weak D call TRBD1 (5 bases). The length of the CDR3 is 14 residues. Trimming shortened V by 5 bases and J by 2 bases, and 13 bases separated the two germline ends. Per the germline V gene, CDR1 is KGHSH and CDR2 is LQKENI. The CDR3 protein is CASSRGSKPYEQYF. The CDR3 DNA sequence: TGTGCCAGCTCAAGGGGTAGCAAACCCTACGAGCAGTACTTC.

In its sample, this clone was seen once. J is TRBJ2-5 and V is TRBV5-4; 7 bases are a match to TRBD2. In germline, CDR1 is SGHNT, CDR2 YYREEE (reference sequence). V shed 1 base, J shed 4 bases, and the junction held 4 bases outside the gene matches. This CDR3 is built from 14 residues. The CDR3 here is CASSLRGGGETQYF. The CDR3 DNA reads TGTGCCAGCAGCTTGAGGGGCGGGGGAGAGACCCAGTACTTC.

This chain links TRBV5-5 with TRBJ2-7; 9 bases agree with TRBD1. Germline V CDR1 and CDR2: SGHKS, YYEKEE (reference sequence). The ends lost 4 bases at V and 2 bases at J; junction bases unmatched: 4. The CDR3 contains 14 residues. CDR3 sequence: CASSLGTGTYEQYF. CDR3 in DNA: TGTGCCAGCAGCCTCGGGACAGGGACCTACGAGCAGTACTTC.

This rearrangement joins TRBV5-1 to TRBJ2-1; 9 bases agree with TRBD2. The germline CDR1 and CDR2 sequences are SGHRS and YFSETQ. V was clipped by 3 bases and J by 3 bases; unmatched bases: 4. There are 15 residues in the CDR3. The CDR3 DNA reads as TGCGCCAGCAGCTCGGGACTAGCTGTCTACAATGAGCAGTTCTTC. It specifies CASSSGLAVYNEQFF.

This chain connects TRBV4-2 to TRBJ2-3; 9 nucleotides agree with TRBD2. V shed 4 bases, J shed 4 bases, and the junction held 6 bases outside the gene matches. The CDR3 runs 15 residues. Per germline, CDR1 LGHNA and CDR2 YNFKEQ. This chain's CDR3 is CASSLGGGGADTQYF. CDR3 bases: TGTGCCAGCAGCCTCGGGGGCGGGGGGGCAGATACGCAGTATTTT.

The chain is built from TRBV7-8 and TRBJ1-2; no firm D call. CDR3 length equals 12 residues. Germline CDR1 reads SGHVS; CDR2 reads FQNEAQ. Trimming left V 1 base short and J 4 bases short, with 4 bases between. The CDR3 here is CASSLDSYGYTF. Here the CDR3 DNA reads TGTGCCAGCAGCTTAGACAGCTATGGCTACACCTTC.

The genes are TRBV6-5 and TRBJ1-2, with 9 nucleotides matching TRBD1. V was clipped by 5 bases and J by 4 bases; unmatched bases: 8. The CDR3 contains 15 residues. Germline V gives CDR1 MNHEY, CDR2 SVGAGI. This CDR3 is CASSTPGTGTYGYTF. CDR3 nucleotides: TGTGCCAGCAGTACTCCCGGGACAGGGACCTATGGCTACACCTTC.

The chain carries TRBV3-1 (or the pseudogene TRBV3-2) and TRBJ1-2; 9 nucleotides line up with TRBD1. Per germline, CDR1 LGHDT and CDR2 YNNKEL (reference sequence). The CDR3 length is 14 residues. V was clipped by 4 bases and J by 4 bases; unmatched bases: 4. CDR3 loop: CASSPGQGPYGYTF. The CDR3 DNA sequence: TGTGCCAGCAGCCCGGGACAGGGACCCTATGGCTACACCTTC.

The V call is TRBV5-4, the J call TRBJ2-7, with TRBD2 matching over 8 bases. This CDR3 is built from 15 residues. Germline V gene sequence: CDR1 SGHNT, CDR2 YYREEE (reference sequence). Unmatched junction bases numbered 5, after V lost 2 bases and J lost 1 base. As DNA, the CDR3 is TGTGCCAGCAGCTTCCCGACGGGAGGGTCCTACGAGCAGTACTTC. The encoded protein is CASSFPTGGSYEQYF.

There are a few counts of this clone. The rearrangement uses TRBV6-2 or TRBV6-3 and TRBJ1-4, with a weak D call TRBD1 (5 bases). CDR1 and CDR2 from the germline V gene are MNHEY and SVGEGT. This CDR3 has 15 residues. The ends were cut back, 6 bases at V and 10 bases at J, with 21 bases in the middle. The DNA of the CDR3 is TGTGCCAGCAGCCAACAGGTTCGCTACCTTGGAAAACTGTTTTTT. The encoded protein is CASSQQVRYLGKLFF.

The rearrangement joins TRBV6-5 to TRBJ1-2, with a possible D match to TRBD1 (5 bases). In germline, CDR1 is MNHEY, CDR2 SVGAGI. Trimming pared 7 bases from V and 0 bases from J, leaving 15 bases between. The CDR3 extends over 15 amino acids. CDR3: CASTETAKANYGYTF. The CDR3 region has the DNA TGTGCCAGCACCGAGACAGCAAAAGCTAACTATGGCTACACCTTC.

This clone was recorded only once. The V gene is TRBV19, the J gene TRBJ1-2, with 7 positions matching TRBD1. Looked up from germline, CDR1 is LNHDA and CDR2 is SQIVND (reference sequence). Trimming removed 4 bases from V and 6 bases from J; junction bases left unmatched: 11. The CDR3 runs to 15 residues. CDR3 DNA sequence: TGTGCCAGTAGTACACAAATGACAGGGAGAGATGGCTACACCTTC. Translating gives CASSTQMTGRDGYTF.

The gene calls are TRBV5-1 and TRBJ1-4; the match to TRBD1 covers 7 bases. The V and J ends lost 0 bases and 1 base, in that order; junction bases with no gene match: 3. The CDR3 consists of 16 residues. Germline V lookup: CDR1 SGHRS, CDR2 YFSETQ. The CDR3 loop reads CASSLGQGGTNEKLFF. CDR3 coding DNA: TGCGCCAGCAGCTTGGGACAGGGCGGAACTAATGAAAAACTGTTTTTT.

V is TRBV7-2 and J is TRBJ1-1; D might be TRBD1 (6 bases). CDR1 and CDR2 from the germline V gene are SGHTA and FQGNSA. CDR3 length: 15 amino acids. With 5 bases removed from V and 5 bases from J, the gap between germline ends came to 18 bases. The CDR3 spells CASSREGGRRTEAFF. CDR3 sequence (DNA): TGTGCCAGCAGCCGGGAGGGGGGGCGCAGGACTGAAGCTTTCTTT. The whole variable domain, remainder taken from reference TRBV7-2 and TRBJ1-1, is GAGVSQSPSNKVTEKGKDVELRCDPISGHTALYWYRQSLGQGLEFLIYFQGNSAPDKSGLPSDRFSAERTGGSVSTLTIQRTQQEDSAVYLCASSREGGRRTEAFFGQGTRLTVV.

This sequence joins TRBV11-2 and TRBJ2-3; unclear D gene. The CDR3 is 13 residues long. Germline loops: CDR1 SGHAT, CDR2 FQNNGV. V was shortened by 0 bases and J by 4 bases, with 5 bases between the two germline ends. The CDR3 DNA is TGTGCCAGCAGCTTAGAGTTCTCAGATACGCAGTATTTT. As protein: CASSLEFSDTQYF.